A single sample gave rise to the 23 T cell receptor beta chains below, sequenced in a study of T-cell reconstitution after alpha-beta-depleted transplantation in children. The library targeted TCRbeta and was prepared with unique molecular identifiers. TCRdb reprocessed the PCR reads with MiXCR, giving one entry per CDR3 protein. Among about 350,000 distinct CDR3 sequences listed, roughly 15% were seen once. The sequencing here drew on PBMCs, mostly from graft donor cells, taken 360 days after TCRalphabeta/CD19-depleted stem cell transplant. These receptors were taken from a male patient between 2 and 15 years old who had a stem cell transplant for acute lymphoblastic leukemia, so the T cells may come from the graft donor.

This clonotype has more than one count but fewer than ten. The rearrangement links TRBV3-1 to TRBJ2-1; 9 bases are shared with TRBD2. Per germline, CDR1 LGHDT and CDR2 YNNKEL (reference sequence). The CDR3 length is 18 residues. The V gene end was trimmed by 0 bases and the J gene end by 4 bases; junction bases not matched to a gene: 10. CDR3 DNA: TGTGCCAGCAGCCAAGAGGCACTTCGGCTAGCGGGGTACAATGAGCAGTTCTTC. Protein: CASSQEALRLAGYNEQFF.

The V and J genes are TRBV4-3 and TRBJ2-3; D may be TRBD1 or TRBD2 (6 bases each). CDR1 and CDR2 (germline): LGHNA, YSLEER. With 4 bases removed from V and 1 base from J, the gap between germline ends came to 15 bases. The CDR3 spans 16 residues. CDR3 bases: TGCGCCAGCAGCCTCCTCAGGGGAGGTCGCACAGATACGCAGTATTTT. Translating gives CASSLLRGGRTDTQYF.

This clonotype turned up a few times. The genes are TRBV7-3 and TRBJ2-2; D unclear. The CDR3 totals 16 residues. The V and J ends lost 0 bases and 0 bases respectively, with 8 bases between them. The germline CDR1 and CDR2 sequences are SGHTA and FQGTGA. The CDR3 sequence is CASSLTGTPNTGELFF. In DNA, the CDR3 is TGTGCCAGCAGCTTAACGGGCACCCCGAACACCGGGGAGCTGTTTTTT.

This clonotype was recorded only once. CDR3 in amino acids: CASSPLAGQAYEQYF. The CDR3 nucleotides read TGTGCCAGCAGCCCACTAGCGGGCCAAGCCTACGAGCAGTACTTC. V usage is TRBV7-2 and J usage is TRBJ2-7; 9 bases are shared with TRBD2. Per germline, CDR1 SGHTA and CDR2 FQGNSA. J gave up 2 bases and V 5 bases, and 7 bases lay outside the gene matches. The CDR3 has 15 residues.

The rearrangement uses TRBV9 and TRBJ1-2, with 10 bases identical to TRBD1. Germline V gene lookup returns CDR1 SGDLS and CDR2 YYNGEE. The CDR3 contains 14 residues. The V gene end was trimmed by 4 bases and the J gene end by 4 bases; junction bases not matched to a gene: 4. DNA for the CDR3: TGTGCCAGCAGCCCGGGACAGGGGATCTATGGCTACACCTTC. This gives the protein CASSPGQGIYGYTF.

This sequence joins TRBV20-1 and TRBJ2-4; 8 nucleotides match TRBD1. Germline CDR1 reads DFQATT; CDR2 reads SNEGSKA (reference sequence). The ends lost 0 bases at V and 7 bases at J; junction bases unmatched: 5. The CDR3 is made up of 14 amino acids. In DNA form, the CDR3 reads TGCAGTGCTAGAGATCCCGGACAGGGCAACATTCAGTACTTC. It codes for CSARDPGQGNIQYF.

This clonotype has a handful of counts. This chain uses TRBV29-1 with TRBJ1-5; 7 positions match TRBD1. The CDR3 is 14 residues long. Trimming removed 6 bases from V and 4 bases from J; junction bases left unmatched: 9. CDR1 is SQVTM and CDR2 is ANQGSEA in the germline V gene. The CDR3 coding sequence is TGCAGCGTCTCTATACAGGGGACAAATCAGCCCCAGCATTTT. Translating it yields CSVSIQGTNQPQHF.

The chain employs TRBV6-2 or TRBV6-3 and TRBJ2-7, with D possibly being TRBD2 (5 bases). Germline V CDR1 and CDR2: MNHEY, SVGEGT. The V and J ends lost 2 bases and 2 bases respectively, with 16 bases between them. The CDR3 runs 16 residues. CDR3 sequence: CASSYQPGLAPYEQYF. In DNA form, the CDR3 reads TGTGCCAGCAGTTACCAACCAGGCCTAGCTCCCTACGAGCAGTACTTC.

CDR3 sequence: CSVDSRGDYNEQFF. CDR3 sequence (DNA): TGCAGCGTTGATTCCCGGGGGGACTACAATGAGCAGTTCTTC. This chain joins TRBV29-1 and TRBJ2-1, with TRBD2 identical over 7 bases. The CDR3 contains 14 residues. After removal of 3 bases from V and 3 bases from J, the junction contained 5 bases not matched to a gene. Germline values: CDR1 SQVTM, CDR2 ANQGSEA.

This clonotype has just a few counts. This chain links TRBV24-1 with TRBJ2-2; D remains ambiguous. CDR3 length: 13 amino acids. The V gene lost 2 bases and the J gene lost 7 bases, with 7 bases spanning the gap. The germline V gene encodes CDR1 KGHDR and CDR2 SFDVKD. CDR3 amino acids: CATSDYSGGELFF. In nucleotides, the CDR3 is TGTGCCACCAGTGATTACTCGGGCGGGGAGCTGTTTTTT.

This rearrangement joins TRBV20-1 to TRBJ2-1, with 8 positions matching TRBD2. The CDR3 is 15 amino acids. J lost 3 bases, V lost 3 bases, and 7 bases had no gene match. Looked up from germline, CDR1 is DFQATT and CDR2 is SNEGSKA (reference sequence). DNA of the CDR3: TGCAGTGCTAGGACCTTAGCGGGACACTACAATGAGCAGTTCTTC. Translating gives CSARTLAGHYNEQFF.

This clonotype showed up many times. This chain joins TRBV25-1 and TRBJ2-1, with D uncertain. Per germline, CDR1 MGHDK and CDR2 SYGVNS. V lost 8 bases and J lost 5, with 10 bases in between. This CDR3 has 12 amino acids. CDR3 DNA sequence: TGTGCCAGCGGCCTTAAGAACAATGAGCAGTTCTTC. Translated, it gives CASGLKNNEQFF.

This clonotype was seen repeatedly, ten times or more. J is TRBJ2-6 and V is TRBV4-1; no clear D. Germline loops: CDR1 MGHRA, CDR2 YSYEKL. The CDR3 runs to 15 residues. V was shortened by 4 bases and J by 0 bases, with 7 bases between the two germline ends. The CDR3 DNA reads TGCGCCAGCAGCCCCCCTGACTCTGGGGCCAACGTCCTGACTTTC. This gives the protein CASSPPDSGANVLTF.

The chain combines TRBV19 with TRBJ2-2; D is perhaps TRBD1 (6 bases). V lost 8 bases and J lost 0, with 10 bases in between. In germline, CDR1 is LNHDA, CDR2 SQIVND (reference sequence). The CDR3 has 14 residues. The CDR3 DNA reads as TGTGCCAGTGTACGGACAGCGAACACCGGGGAGCTGTTTTTT. This encodes CASVRTANTGELFF.

This chain joins TRBV10-2 and TRBJ2-1, with unresolved D. The CDR3 sequence is 11 residues long. The V end was cut by 0 bases, the J end by 10 bases, with 4 bases between. CDR1 WSHSY and CDR2 SAAADI come from the germline V gene. CDR3 protein: CASSESREQFF. In DNA form, the CDR3 reads TGCGCCAGCAGTGAGTCCCGGGAGCAGTTCTTC.

This clonotype was found many times. The chain carries TRBV4-1 and TRBJ2-1; 8 bases are a match to TRBD1. CDR1 is MGHRA and CDR2 is YSYEKL in the germline V gene. CDR3 length: 15 amino acids. V dropped 3 bases and J dropped 2; count of bases not matched to a gene: 3. The CDR3 sequence is CASSHPGGTYNEQFF. DNA for the CDR3: TGCGCCAGCAGCCACCCAGGGGGCACCTACAATGAGCAGTTCTTC.

The chain combines TRBV7-9 with TRBJ2-1, with no clear D. V lost 2 bases to trimming and J lost 5 bases, with 7 bases between them. The length of the CDR3 is 13 residues. Looked up from germline, CDR1 is SEHNR and CDR2 is FQNEAQ (reference sequence). DNA of the CDR3: TGTGCCAGCAGCTTAAGTACGAACAATGAGCAGTTCTTC. This codes for CASSLSTNNEQFF.

The table lists this clonotype with many counts. This chain joins TRBV12-3 or TRBV12-4 and TRBJ1-2; D is uncertain. Trimming pared 3 bases from V and 8 bases from J, leaving 7 bases between. The CDR3 covers 11 residues. CDR3 in amino acids: CASSFGGGYTF. As DNA, the CDR3 is TGTGCCAGCAGTTTTGGCGGGGGCTACACCTTC.

The rearrangement uses TRBV12-3 or TRBV12-4 and TRBJ2-5; D not resolved. CDR3 length equals 15 residues. The V end was cut by 6 bases, the J end by 5 bases, with 19 bases between. The CDR3 DNA follows: TGTGCCAGCAGCCCAAACTGGGCCCTCGGGGAGACCCAGTACTTC. Protein sequence: CASSPNWALGETQYF.

This clonotype came up a few times. The chain couples TRBV27 to TRBJ2-7, with 7 bases lining up with TRBD1. There are 15 residues in the CDR3. The V gene end was trimmed by 5 bases and the J gene end by 2 bases; junction bases not matched to a gene: 9. CDR1 and CDR2 (germline): MNHEY, SMNVEV (reference sequence). CDR3 bases: TGTGCCAGCAGTCCAACAGGGGTTCTAACCTACGAGCAGTACTTC. Translating it yields CASSPTGVLTYEQYF.

The CDR3, as DNA: TGCGCCAGCAGCCAAGATTGGGGTTTCAGGTGGGGGGTCGGGATAGGTTACAATGAGCAGTTCTTC. It yields the protein CASSQDWGFRWGVGIGYNEQFF. This rearrangement joins TRBV4-1 to TRBJ2-1, with D possibly TRBD2 on 6 matching bases. V lost 0 bases and J lost 4, with 31 bases in between. Germline CDR1 is MGHRA and CDR2 is YSYEKL. This CDR3 has 22 amino acids.

This clonotype was counted many times. This chain links TRBV20-1 with TRBJ2-3, with D maybe TRBD2 (6 bases). Germline V CDR1 and CDR2: DFQATT, SNEGSKA (reference sequence). The CDR3 extends over 13 amino acids. The germline V and J ends were trimmed by 6 bases and 2 bases, with 12 bases remaining between them. CDR3 DNA sequence: TGCAGTGCCGGGGACTCCCCCACAGATACGCAGTATTTT. It is translated as CSAGDSPTDTQYF.

This clonotype turned up a few times. This chain uses TRBV9 with TRBJ2-2; TRBD2 is a possible D gene (6 bases). V lost 0 bases and J lost 2, with 11 bases in between. Germline V gene lookup returns CDR1 SGDLS and CDR2 YYNGEE. This CDR3 comprises 16 residues. This chain's CDR3 is CASSVVVGGNTGELFF. CDR3 DNA: TGTGCCAGCAGCGTAGTTGTGGGAGGCAACACCGGGGAGCTGTTTTTT.